A single sample gave rise to the 13 T cell receptor beta chains below, sequenced in a study of blood T cell repertoires in COVID-19. Assay: immunoSEQ multiplex PCR; the TCRdb copy retains only in-frame clones and omits some. The table lists 190,000 or so clones, 82% of them singletons. The sequencing sample was made of PBMCs or T cells enriched from blood (not recorded which). These receptors came from a middle-aged man who had recovered from COVID-19.

V gene TRBV30 combines with J gene TRBJ1-1; D uncertain. Trimming cost V 3 bases and J 0 bases, with 8 bases left between them. The CDR3 covers 13 residues. Germline values: CDR1 GTSNPN, CDR2 SVGIG (reference sequence). The CDR3 DNA follows: TGTGCCTGGAGACCCCAGGTGAACACTGAAGCTTTCTTT. This sequence encodes CAWRPQVNTEAFF.

The chain recombines TRBV7-3 with TRBJ2-5, with D tentatively TRBD1 (6 bases). Trimming took off 5 bases at V and 5 bases at J, with 12 bases between the two ends. The CDR3 runs 13 residues. Germline loops: CDR1 SGHTA, CDR2 FQGTGA. The CDR3 region is CASSRERGETQYF. In DNA form, the CDR3 reads TGTGCCAGCAGCCGCGAGAGGGGGGAGACCCAGTACTTC.

The V and J genes are TRBV19 and TRBJ1-5, with D possibly TRBD1 on 5 matching bases. Per germline, CDR1 LNHDA and CDR2 SQIVND (reference sequence). V lost 5 bases, J lost 0 bases, and 17 bases lay in between. This CDR3 spans 17 amino acids. Here the CDR3 reads CASSLRRTGNSNQPQHF. Here the CDR3 DNA reads TGTGCCAGTAGTCTCCGTCGAACAGGAAATAGCAATCAGCCCCAGCATTTT.

The V gene is TRBV7-8, the J gene TRBJ1-2; 9 bases fit TRBD1. Germline V lookup: CDR1 SGHVS, CDR2 FQNEAQ. The CDR3 totals 14 residues. V gave up 5 bases and J gave up 8 bases; unmatched junction bases: 9. The CDR3 DNA reads as TGTGCCAGCAGCGACCCGGGACAGGGTCGGGGCTACACCTTC. It encodes CASSDPGQGRGYTF.

The gene calls are TRBV4-3 and TRBJ1-5; D is uncertain. The CDR3 contains 14 residues. V was cut by 4 bases and J by 7 bases, with 14 bases left in between. From germline, CDR1 is LGHNA and CDR2 YSLEER. In DNA form, the CDR3 reads TGCGCCAGCAGCCCAGAGGAGGGTCGGCAGCCCCAGCATTTT. This sequence encodes CASSPEEGRQPQHF.

The chain carries TRBV5-6 and TRBJ1-2; no reliable D call. V was cut by 7 bases and J by 4 bases, with 14 bases left in between. This CDR3 is built from 13 residues. Per germline, CDR1 SGHDT and CDR2 YYEEEE. The CDR3 spells CASCNTVSYGYTF. As DNA, the CDR3 is TGTGCCAGCTGCAATACAGTCAGCTATGGCTACACCTTC.

This chain links TRBV12-3 or TRBV12-4 with TRBJ2-1, with a tentative D call TRBD2 (6 bases). This CDR3 is 12 amino acids long. Trimming took 6 bases from V and 9 from J, leaving 12 bases between them. The CDR3 spells CASSGDFTEQFF. The CDR3 coding sequence is TGTGCCAGCAGCGGGGACTTCACTGAGCAGTTCTTC.

A word on this clone: A single base separates this from a much larger clone, so it may be a read error. This sequence joins TRBV11-1 and TRBJ1-1, with a tentative D call TRBD1 (6 bases). The CDR3 is made up of 13 amino acids. From germline, CDR1 is SGHAT and CDR2 FQDESV (reference sequence). With 4 bases removed from V and 1 base from J, the gap between germline ends came to 7 bases. The chain's CDR3 is CASSSGQNTEAFF. The CDR3 DNA sequence: TGTGCCAGCAGCTCGGGACAGAACACTGAAGCTTTCTTT.

This chain connects TRBV7-9 to TRBJ2-7; TRBD2 aligns across 7 bases. The CDR3 spans 14 residues. The V gene's germline CDR1 is SEHNR and CDR2 FQNEAQ (reference sequence). V shed 3 bases, J shed 0 bases, and the junction held 2 bases outside the gene matches. CDR3 residues: CASSFRDYSYEQYF. Here the CDR3 DNA reads TGTGCCAGCAGCTTTCGGGACTACTCCTACGAGCAGTACTTC.

The V call is TRBV5-1, the J call TRBJ1-4; the D gene is possibly TRBD1 (5 bases). The CDR3 loop spans 14 amino acids. V was trimmed by 1 base and J by 8 bases, leaving 12 bases between them. Looked up from germline, CDR1 is SGHRS and CDR2 is YFSETQ. In nucleotides, the CDR3 is TGCGCCAGCAGCTTGTGGCAGGGTGGGGAAAAACTGTTTTTT. Protein sequence: CASSLWQGGEKLFF.

This clone appeared once. The chain is built from TRBV24-1 and TRBJ2-1; 7 bases match TRBD2. CDR3 size: 14 residues. V lost 7 bases and J lost 6; bases outside the gene matches: 8. The V gene's germline CDR1 is KGHDR and CDR2 SFDVKD. The CDR3 region is CATRAAGASNEQFF. CDR3 DNA sequence: TGTGCCACCAGGGCTGCGGGAGCCAGCAATGAGCAGTTCTTC.

The V call is TRBV28, the J call TRBJ1-5, with D maybe TRBD1 (5 bases). The CDR3 contains 15 residues. CDR1 and CDR2 from the germline V gene are MDHEN and SYDVKM. Trimming took 6 bases from V and 1 from J, leaving 13 bases between them. For the CDR3, the DNA is TGTGCCAGCAGAGGCAGGGTTTTAAGCAATCAGCCCCAGCATTTT. Translation: CASRGRVLSNQPQHF.

V usage is TRBV6-5 and J usage is TRBJ1-5, with a possible D match to TRBD1 (5 bases). The length of the CDR3 is 13 residues. CDR1 MNHEY and CDR2 SVGAGI come from the germline V gene. The germline V and J ends were trimmed by 10 bases and 5 bases, with 15 bases remaining between them. The CDR3 region has the DNA TGTGCCACCCAATTGCTAGGGGATCAGCCCCAGCATTTT. It encodes CATQLLGDQPQHF.